Listed here are 8 T cell receptor beta chains from one sample, sequenced in a study of T cell responses to AZD1222 COVID-19 vaccine. The assay was immunoSEQ multiplex PCR, and TCRdb's table has in-frame clones only and misses some. The sample yields over 150,000 clones, approximately 92% seen once. Sequencing used peripheral blood, obtained 28 days after the second dose of the MenACWY control vaccine. The receptors originated from an adult who received the MenACWY meningococcal vaccine as a control.

The rearrangement uses TRBV19 and TRBJ1-5; perhaps TRBD1 as D (6 bases). The CDR3 spans 13 residues. V was pared by 7 bases and J by 5 bases, with 12 bases between. CDR1 and CDR2 (germline): LNHDA, SQIVND (reference sequence). CDR3 loop: CASTGQPDQPQHF. Written as DNA, the CDR3 is TGTGCCAGTACCGGACAGCCTGATCAGCCCCAGCATTTT. The complete variable domain, with remaining parts taken from reference TRBV19 and TRBJ1-5, reads DGGITQSPKYLFRKEGQNVTLSCEQNLNHDAMYWYRQDPGQGLRLIYYSQIVNDFQKGDIAEGYSVSREKKESFPLTVTSAQKNPTAFYLCASTGQPDQPQHFGDGTRLSIL.

The V call is TRBV19, the J call TRBJ2-7; 7 nucleotides align to TRBD1. The CDR3 runs 13 residues. J gave up 2 bases and V 4 bases, and 2 bases lay outside the gene matches. The germline CDR1 and CDR2 sequences are LNHDA and SQIVND (reference sequence). For the CDR3, the DNA is TGTGCCAGTAGTAGACAGGGTGCCTACGAGCAGTACTTC. It encodes CASSRQGAYEQYF.

V gene TRBV7-2 combines with J gene TRBJ1-1, with 11 positions matching TRBD1. Per the germline V gene, CDR1 is SGHTA and CDR2 is FQGNSA. The junction had 11 bases not matched to a gene; V was cut back by 3 bases and J by 5 bases. The CDR3 runs 17 residues. CDR3 DNA sequence: TGTGCCAGCAGCTTCCAGGCGGACAGGGGGCGAGGGACTGAAGCTTTCTTT. Protein product: CASSFQADRGRGTEAFF.

This clone appeared a few times. This rearrangement joins TRBV7-2 to TRBJ2-1; 8 bases are a match to TRBD2. There are 13 residues in the CDR3. Trimming cost V 4 bases and J 13 bases; bases outside gene matches: 9. Germline CDR1 reads SGHTA; CDR2 reads FQGNSA. DNA of the CDR3: TGTGCCAGCAGCTCTACCCCGGGAGGGTACCAGTTCTTC. This translates into CASSSTPGGYQFF.

This clone was counted a single time. In DNA, the CDR3 is TGTGCCAGCAGCGCACAGACCGCATTAGAATCACCCCTCCACTTT. Residues: CASSAQTALESPLHF. The chain carries TRBV9 and TRBJ1-6; D unclear. The CDR3 extends over 15 amino acids. Germline-derived CDR1 and CDR2 are SGDLS and YYNGEE. V shed 3 bases and J shed 10 bases, with 17 bases lying between them. Together with reference TRBV9 and TRBJ1-6, the CDR3 gives the full variable domain: DSGVTQTPKHLITATGQRVTLRCSPRSGDLSVYWYQQSLDQGLQFLIQYYNGEERAKGNILERFSAQQFPDLHSELNLSSLELGDSALYFCASSAQTALESPLHFGNGTRLTVT.

The chain carries TRBV5-1 and TRBJ2-5; 9 bases are a match to TRBD1. V was pared by 4 bases and J by 5 bases, with 6 bases of the junction left unmatched. The CDR3 has 14 amino acids. In germline, CDR1 is SGHRS, CDR2 YFSETQ. In nucleotides, the CDR3 is TGCGCCAGCAGCGACGGGACAGGGATCGAGACCCAGTACTTC. Protein: CASSDGTGIETQYF. Variable domain in full (rest from reference TRBV5-1 and TRBJ2-5): KAGVTQTPRYLIKTRGQQVTLSCSPISGHRSVSWYQQTPGQGLQFLFEYFSETQRNKGNFPGRFSGRQFSNSRSEMNVSTLELGDSALYLCASSDGTGIETQYFGPGTRLLVL.

V usage is TRBV7-8 and J usage is TRBJ2-3; 8 bases fit TRBD2. Germline CDR1 SGHVS, CDR2 FQNEAQ. The CDR3 is made up of 15 amino acids. J lost 1 base, V lost 5 bases, and 5 bases had no gene match. The CDR3 DNA sequence: TGTGCCAGCAGCCCGGGGGGGAGGGGCACAGATACGCAGTATTTT. Amino acids: CASSPGGRGTDTQYF.

Only one count was recorded for this clone. V usage is TRBV5-1 and J usage is TRBJ1-2, with TRBD1 as a possible D gene (5 bases). CDR1 is SGHRS and CDR2 is YFSETQ in the germline V gene. This CDR3 spans 14 amino acids. V lost 3 bases and J lost 4, with 13 bases in between. Here the CDR3 DNA reads TGCGCCAGCAGCTCAGGGCAAGCGGGCTATGGCTACACCTTC. Amino acid sequence: CASSSGQAGYGYTF.